Sequencing of this T cell receptor (beta chain) was carried out in a study of human thymus T cells. Overall study results and limits: Related studies noted strongly shared thymic repertoires across unrelated people. An apparent bias in V and J gene usage was seen in thymic and blood repertoires.

Clones were sequenced by immunoSEQ multiplex PCR, and TCRdb holds only the in-frame ones, with some missing. The sample lists fewer than 85,000 clones; 95% were seen once. Germline loops: CDR1 SQVTM, CDR2 ANQGSEA. The CDR3 has 16 residues. The V gene end was trimmed by 5 bases and the J gene end by 1 base; junction bases not matched to a gene: 10. Concerning this clone itself: Antigen unknown.

Obtained as resections during corrective heart surgery, the thymus tissue was then studied. Healthy Finnish infants undergoing corrective surgery for congenital heart defects were used as donors. Input material: thymus tissue. The receptor was derived from a girl in the first two years of life with a congenital heart defect but otherwise immunologically healthy. The chain links TRBV29-1 to TRBJ2-7; 11 positions match TRBD2. CDR3 nucleotide sequence: TGCAGCGTTCTCCGACCCTCTAGCGGGAGGTCCTACGAGCAGTACTTC. Translating it yields CSVLRPSSGRSYEQYF.